Each of the 6 T cell receptor beta chains below was sequenced from the same sample in a study of blood T cell repertoires in COVID-19. Clones were read by immunoSEQ multiplex PCR, and TCRdb kept only the in-frame ones, dropping some. Here the sample spans fewer than 350,000 clones, 87% being singletons. Sequencing was performed on peripheral blood. These receptor sequences come from a young man with COVID-19, enrolled during active disease.

This rearrangement joins TRBV27 to TRBJ2-7; 8 bases agree with TRBD1. CDR1 is MNHEY and CDR2 is SMNVEV in the germline V gene (reference sequence). V was pared by 3 bases and J by 5 bases, with 3 bases of the junction left unmatched. This CDR3 spans 13 amino acids. The CDR3 region is CASSFGQGNEQYF. The CDR3 nucleotides are TGTGCCAGCAGTTTCGGACAGGGCAACGAGCAGTACTTC.

The chain is built from TRBV4-3 and TRBJ1-4; TRBD1 matches 10 bases. Germline CDR1 and CDR2: LGHNA and YSLEER. Trimming at V came to 5 bases and at J to 0 bases, leaving 15 bases not matched to a gene. This CDR3 has 20 amino acids. In nucleotides, the CDR3 is TGCGCCAGCAGCTCATACTTACCGGGACAGGGGATGGCAACTAATGAAAAACTGTTTTTT. Amino acids: CASSSYLPGQGMATNEKLFF.

The V gene is TRBV6-2 or TRBV6-3, the J gene TRBJ1-2; the D gene is possibly TRBD1 (5 bases). Germline V gene sequence: CDR1 MNHEY, CDR2 SVGEGT. Trimming cost V 2 bases and J 6 bases, with 13 bases left between them. This CDR3 has 14 residues. CDR3 coding DNA: TGTGCCAGCAGTTACGGGCAGGGTATTGATGGCTACACCTTC. Residues: CASSYGQGIDGYTF.

V gene TRBV28 combines with J gene TRBJ2-7; TRBD1 matches 9 bases. V dropped 3 bases and J dropped 5; count of bases not matched to a gene: 11. The CDR3 has 16 amino acids. Per germline, CDR1 MDHEN and CDR2 SYDVKM. The CDR3 DNA reads TGTGCCAGCAGTTTCCACCCGACAGGGGGTAAGAACGAGCAGTACTTC. Translating gives CASSFHPTGGKNEQYF.

V is TRBV6-4 and J is TRBJ2-7, with D tentatively TRBD1 (5 bases). V was shortened by 6 bases and J by 0 bases, with 12 bases between the two germline ends. The CDR3 runs 14 residues. Germline values: CDR1 MRHNA, CDR2 SNTAGT. CDR3 region: CASSQQVHSYEQYF. The CDR3 coding sequence is TGTGCCAGCAGCCAACAGGTGCACTCCTACGAGCAGTACTTC.

The chain is built from TRBV5-4 and TRBJ2-1, with TRBD2 identical over 7 bases. The CDR3 runs to 14 residues. In germline, CDR1 is SGHNT, CDR2 YYREEE (reference sequence). Unmatched junction bases numbered 8, after V lost 4 bases and J lost 7 bases. The CDR3 sequence: CASSAGAGRNEQFF. CDR3 DNA sequence: TGTGCCAGCAGCGCGGGAGCAGGGAGAAATGAGCAGTTCTTC. Filled out from reference TRBV5-4 and TRBJ2-1, the complete variable domain reads ETGVTQSPTHLIKTRGQQVTLRCSSQSGHNTVSWYQQALGQGPQFIFQYYREEENGRGNFPPRFSGLQFPNYSSELNVNALELDDSALYLCASSAGAGRNEQFFGPGTRLTVL.